This T cell receptor (beta chain) was identified in a study of CXCR3-negative and CXCR3-positive naive CD8 T cells. This CDR3 is 12 amino acids long. Remarks on this clonotype: Its antigen is currently unknown.

Study conclusions and caveats: Naive subsets displayed similar surface CD5, and TCR strength was inferred from TRB CDR3 properties.

In preparing the TRB cDNA libraries, 5' RACE with UMI labels was used. TCRdb re-called the 5' RACE reads, yielding one record per CDR3 amino acid sequence without DNA. This sample contains 35,000 to 45,000 distinct CDR3 sequences. The source of this sequence is a human donor in good health. Some clones in this sample may be carry-over from other donors' samples. The V gene is TRBV12-3 or TRBV12-4, the J gene TRBJ1-2. Sample: naive CXCR3- CD8+ T cells from blood. As for subset: CD45RO-CCR7+CD27+CD95- naive CD8+ T cells lacking CXCR3 (TNR3-). CDR3 protein: CASSVRSDGYTF.